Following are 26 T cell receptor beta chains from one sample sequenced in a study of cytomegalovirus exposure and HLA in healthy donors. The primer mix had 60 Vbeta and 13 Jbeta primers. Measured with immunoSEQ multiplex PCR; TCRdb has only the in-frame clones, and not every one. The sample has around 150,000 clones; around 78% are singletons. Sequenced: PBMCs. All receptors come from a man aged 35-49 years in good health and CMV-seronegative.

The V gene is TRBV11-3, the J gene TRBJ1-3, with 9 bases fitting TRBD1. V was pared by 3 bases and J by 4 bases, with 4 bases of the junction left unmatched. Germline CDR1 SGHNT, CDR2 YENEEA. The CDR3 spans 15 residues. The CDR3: CASSLGDRDGNTIYF. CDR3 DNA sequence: TGTGCCAGCAGCTTGGGGGACAGGGACGGAAACACCATATATTTT. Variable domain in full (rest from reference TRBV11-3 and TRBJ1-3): EAGVVQSPRYKIIEKKQPVAFWCNPISGHNTLYWYLQNLGQGPELLIRYENEEAVDDSQLPKDRFSAERLKGVDSTLKIQPAELGDSAVYLCASSLGDRDGNTIYFGEGSWLTVV.

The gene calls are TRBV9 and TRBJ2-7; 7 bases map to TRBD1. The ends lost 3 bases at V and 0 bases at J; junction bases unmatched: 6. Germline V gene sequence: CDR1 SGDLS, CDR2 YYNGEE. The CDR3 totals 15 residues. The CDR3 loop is CASSATGQPSYEQYF. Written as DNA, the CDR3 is TGTGCCAGCAGCGCCACGGGACAGCCCTCCTACGAGCAGTACTTC. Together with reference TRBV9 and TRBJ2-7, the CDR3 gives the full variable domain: DSGVTQTPKHLITATGQRVTLRCSPRSGDLSVYWYQQSLDQGLQFLIQYYNGEERAKGNILERFSAQQFPDLHSELNLSSLELGDSALYFCASSATGQPSYEQYFGPGTRLTVT.

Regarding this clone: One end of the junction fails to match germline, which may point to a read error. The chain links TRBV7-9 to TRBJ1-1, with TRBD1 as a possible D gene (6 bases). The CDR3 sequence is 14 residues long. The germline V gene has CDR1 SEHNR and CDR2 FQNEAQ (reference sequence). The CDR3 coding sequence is TGTTCCAGCAGCTTTCAGGGGCCGGGCACTGAAGCTTTCTTT. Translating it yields CSSSFQGPGTEAFF.

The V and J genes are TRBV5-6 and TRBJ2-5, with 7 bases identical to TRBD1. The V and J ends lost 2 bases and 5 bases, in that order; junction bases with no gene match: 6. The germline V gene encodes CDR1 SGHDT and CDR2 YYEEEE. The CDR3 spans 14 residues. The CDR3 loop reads CASSFRQGVETQYF. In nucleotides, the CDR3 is TGTGCCAGCAGCTTCAGACAGGGCGTCGAGACCCAGTACTTC.

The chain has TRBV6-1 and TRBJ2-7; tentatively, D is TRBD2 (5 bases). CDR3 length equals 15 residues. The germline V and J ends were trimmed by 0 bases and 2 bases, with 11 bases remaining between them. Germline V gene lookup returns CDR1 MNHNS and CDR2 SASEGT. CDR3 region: CASSEAESGPYEQYF. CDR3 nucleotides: TGTGCCAGCAGTGAAGCAGAAAGCGGACCCTACGAGCAGTACTTC.

CDR3 coding DNA: TGCAGCGTTGTAGGAGCGCGGGCCTACAATGAGCAGTTCTTC. Encoded protein: CSVVGARAYNEQFF. The rearrangement uses TRBV29-1 and TRBJ2-1, with a weak D call TRBD2 (5 bases). The V end lost 4 bases, the J end lost 2 bases, and 12 bases lay between the germline ends. The CDR3 is 14 residues long. Germline V gives CDR1 SQVTM, CDR2 ANQGSEA.

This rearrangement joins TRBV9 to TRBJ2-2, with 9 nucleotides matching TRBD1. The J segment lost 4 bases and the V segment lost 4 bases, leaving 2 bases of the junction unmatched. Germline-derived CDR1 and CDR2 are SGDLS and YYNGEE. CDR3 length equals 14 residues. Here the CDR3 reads CASSWTGVTGELFF. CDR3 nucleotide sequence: TGTGCCAGCAGCTGGACAGGGGTCACCGGGGAGCTGTTTTTT.

The CDR3 protein is CASSLSGGGSTDTQYF. The CDR3 DNA sequence: TGTGCCAGCAGCTTAAGTGGGGGGGGAAGCACAGATACGCAGTATTTT. This chain links TRBV7-3 with TRBJ2-3; 7 nucleotides agree with TRBD2. There are 16 residues in the CDR3. CDR1 and CDR2 (germline): SGHTA, FQGTGA. V shed 1 base, J shed 0 bases, and the junction held 4 bases outside the gene matches.

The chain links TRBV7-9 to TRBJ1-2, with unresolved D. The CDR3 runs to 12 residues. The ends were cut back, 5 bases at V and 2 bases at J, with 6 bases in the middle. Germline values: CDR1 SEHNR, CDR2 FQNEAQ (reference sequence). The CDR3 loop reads CASSAQNYGYTF. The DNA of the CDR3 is TGTGCCAGCAGCGCACAGAACTATGGCTACACCTTC.

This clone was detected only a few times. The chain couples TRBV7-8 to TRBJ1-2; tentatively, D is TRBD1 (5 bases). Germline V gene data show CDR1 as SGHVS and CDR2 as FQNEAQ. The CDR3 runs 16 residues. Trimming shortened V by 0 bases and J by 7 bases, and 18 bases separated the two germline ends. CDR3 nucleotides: TGTGCCAGCAGCTTAGCGGTTCAGGGAGGGGAGGGTGGCTACACCTTC. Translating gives CASSLAVQGGEGGYTF.

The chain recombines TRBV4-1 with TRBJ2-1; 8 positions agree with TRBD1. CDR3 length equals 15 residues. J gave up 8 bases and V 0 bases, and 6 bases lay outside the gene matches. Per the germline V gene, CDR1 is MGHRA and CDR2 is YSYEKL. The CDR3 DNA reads TGCGCCAGCAGCCAAGATGAACAGGGGGTAGATGAGCAGTTCTTC. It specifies CASSQDEQGVDEQFF.

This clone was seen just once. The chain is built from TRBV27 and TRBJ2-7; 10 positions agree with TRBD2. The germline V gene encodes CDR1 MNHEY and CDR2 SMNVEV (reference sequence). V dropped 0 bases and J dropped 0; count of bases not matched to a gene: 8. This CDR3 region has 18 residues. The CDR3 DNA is TGTGCCAGCAGTTTATCGGGCAGCGGGAGGGCTAGCTCCTACGAGCAGTACTTC. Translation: CASSLSGSGRASSYEQYF.

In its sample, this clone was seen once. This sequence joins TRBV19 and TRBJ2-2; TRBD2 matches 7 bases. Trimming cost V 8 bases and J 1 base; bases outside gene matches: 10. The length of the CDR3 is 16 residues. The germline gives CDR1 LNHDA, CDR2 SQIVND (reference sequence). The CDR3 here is CASYLSGMRNTGELFF. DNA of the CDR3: TGTGCCAGTTACTTGAGCGGGATGCGGAACACCGGGGAGCTGTTTTTT.

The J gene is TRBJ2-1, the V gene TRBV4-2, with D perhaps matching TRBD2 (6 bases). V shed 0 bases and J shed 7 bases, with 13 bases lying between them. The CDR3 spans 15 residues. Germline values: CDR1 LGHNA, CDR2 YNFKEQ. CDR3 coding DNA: TGTGCCAGCAGCCAAGAGGGGAGTAGCGGAAATGAGCAGTTCTTC. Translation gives CASSQEGSSGNEQFF.

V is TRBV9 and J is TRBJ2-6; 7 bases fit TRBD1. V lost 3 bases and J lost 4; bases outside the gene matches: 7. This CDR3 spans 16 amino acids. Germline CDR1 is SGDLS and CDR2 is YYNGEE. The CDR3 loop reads CASSALTGSGANVLTF. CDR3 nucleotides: TGTGCCAGCAGCGCCTTGACAGGGTCCGGGGCCAACGTCCTGACTTTC.

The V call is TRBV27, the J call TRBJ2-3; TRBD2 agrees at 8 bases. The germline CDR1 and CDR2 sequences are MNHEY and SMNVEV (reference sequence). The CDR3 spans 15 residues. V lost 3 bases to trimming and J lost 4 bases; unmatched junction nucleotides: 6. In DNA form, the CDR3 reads TGTGCCAGCAGTTTGATTAGCGGGGTCCCAGATACGCAGTATTTT. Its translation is CASSLISGVPDTQYF.

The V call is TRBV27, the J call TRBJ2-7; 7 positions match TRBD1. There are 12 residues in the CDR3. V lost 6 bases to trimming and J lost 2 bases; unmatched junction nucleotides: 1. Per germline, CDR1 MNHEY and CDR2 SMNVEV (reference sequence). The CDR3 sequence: CASRDRAYEQYF. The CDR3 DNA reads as TGTGCCAGCAGAGACAGGGCCTACGAGCAGTACTTC.

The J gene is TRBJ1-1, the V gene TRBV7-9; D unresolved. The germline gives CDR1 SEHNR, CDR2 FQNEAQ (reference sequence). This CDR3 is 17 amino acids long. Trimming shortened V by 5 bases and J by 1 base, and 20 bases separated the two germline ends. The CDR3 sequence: CASSPRDSSTPNTEAFF. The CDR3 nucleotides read TGTGCCAGCAGCCCCAGAGACTCCTCTACACCGAACACTGAAGCTTTCTTT.

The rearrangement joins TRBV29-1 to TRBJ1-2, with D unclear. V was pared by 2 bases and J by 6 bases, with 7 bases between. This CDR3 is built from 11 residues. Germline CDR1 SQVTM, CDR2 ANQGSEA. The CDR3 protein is CSVEYGNGYTF. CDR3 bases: TGCAGCGTTGAATACGGGAATGGCTACACCTTC.

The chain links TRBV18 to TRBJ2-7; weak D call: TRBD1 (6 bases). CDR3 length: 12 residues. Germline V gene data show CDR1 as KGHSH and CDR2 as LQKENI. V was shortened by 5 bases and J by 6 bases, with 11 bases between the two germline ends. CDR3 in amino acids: CASSETGAEQYF. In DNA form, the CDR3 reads TGTGCCAGCTCAGAGACAGGCGCCGAGCAGTACTTC.

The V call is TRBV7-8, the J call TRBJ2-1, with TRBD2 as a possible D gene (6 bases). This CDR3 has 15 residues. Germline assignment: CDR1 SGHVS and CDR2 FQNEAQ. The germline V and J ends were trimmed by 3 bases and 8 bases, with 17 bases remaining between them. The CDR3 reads CASSLGSLASDEQFF. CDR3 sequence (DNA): TGTGCCAGCAGCTTGGGATCTCTAGCGAGCGATGAGCAGTTCTTC. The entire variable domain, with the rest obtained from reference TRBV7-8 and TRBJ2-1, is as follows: GAGVSQSPRYKVAKRGQDVALRCDPISGHVSLFWYQQALGQGPEFLTYFQNEAQLDKSGLPSDRFFAERPEGSVSTLKIQRTQQEDSAVYLCASSLGSLASDEQFFGPGTRLTVL.

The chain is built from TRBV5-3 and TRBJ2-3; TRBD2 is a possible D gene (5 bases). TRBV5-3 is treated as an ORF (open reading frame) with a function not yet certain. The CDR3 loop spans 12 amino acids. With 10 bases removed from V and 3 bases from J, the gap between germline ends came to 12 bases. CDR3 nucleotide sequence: TGTGCCCGAGAAGGAGGTACAGATACGCAGTATTTT. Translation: CAREGGTDTQYF.

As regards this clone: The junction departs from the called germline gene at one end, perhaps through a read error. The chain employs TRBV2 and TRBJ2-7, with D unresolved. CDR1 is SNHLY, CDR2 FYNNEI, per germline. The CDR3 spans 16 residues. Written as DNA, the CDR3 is TGTGCCAGCACTGAAGGGCCAGGCCAAAGCTCCTACGAGCAGTACTTC. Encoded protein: CASTEGPGQSSYEQYF.

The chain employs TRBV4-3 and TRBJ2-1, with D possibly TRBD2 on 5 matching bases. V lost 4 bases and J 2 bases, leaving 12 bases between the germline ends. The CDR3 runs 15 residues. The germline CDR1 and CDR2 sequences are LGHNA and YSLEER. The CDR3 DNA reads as TGCGCCAGCAGCCTCGAAGCGGAAACCTACAATGAGCAGTTCTTC. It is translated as CASSLEAETYNEQFF.

DNA for the CDR3: TGTGCCAGCAGCTACGACAATTCCTACAATGAGCAGTTCTTC. Translating gives CASSYDNSYNEQFF. The chain combines TRBV13 with TRBJ2-1; D ambiguous. The CDR3 covers 14 residues. Germline CDR1 is PRHDT and CDR2 is FYEKMQ (reference sequence). Between the trimmed V and J ends, which lost 4 bases and 1 base, there was a span of 8 bases.

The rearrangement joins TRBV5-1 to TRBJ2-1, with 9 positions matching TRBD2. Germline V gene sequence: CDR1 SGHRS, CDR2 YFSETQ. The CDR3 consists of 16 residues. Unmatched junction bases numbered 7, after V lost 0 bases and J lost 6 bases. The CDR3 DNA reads TGCGCCAGCAGCTTGGTGGCTAGCGGGAACGTCAATGAGCAGTTCTTC. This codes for CASSLVASGNVNEQFF.